One sample yielded the 2 T cell receptor beta chains listed below, sequenced in a study of control samples from healthy donors and cancer patients. TCRdb's copy holds only in-frame clones and misses some; the assay was immunoSEQ multiplex PCR. The data show 40,000 to 60,000 clones, with about 86% seen just once and 2.8% held by the top ten. The sample taken for sequencing was PBMCs. These receptors all stem from a woman in her forties or fifties with lung cancer.

The chain recombines TRBV19 with TRBJ2-2; possibly TRBD1 for D (6 bases). Germline V gene lookup returns CDR1 LNHDA and CDR2 SQIVND (reference sequence). This CDR3 is 15 amino acids long. V was trimmed by 6 bases and J by 1 base, leaving 12 bases between them. The CDR3 DNA reads TGTGCCAGTAGCACCGGACAGTTGAACACCGGGGAGCTGTTTTTT. It codes for CASSTGQLNTGELFF.

This clone was seen a handful of times. This sequence joins TRBV10-3 and TRBJ1-6, with a weak D call TRBD1 (6 bases). CDR1 is ENHRY, CDR2 SYGVKD, per germline. Trimming pared 9 bases from V and 11 bases from J, leaving 17 bases between. The CDR3 is made up of 13 amino acids. CDR3 nucleotides: TGTGCCATTGGGCAGGGGACACTGGCACCCCTCCACTTT. Amino acid sequence: CAIGQGTLAPLHF.